This paragraph covers one T cell receptor (beta chain) sequence. This CDR3 is built from 16 residues. Per the study methods: Amplification of reference gene primers was used by the study to estimate nucleated cell counts. TCRdb keeps only in-frame clones here, not all; method: immunoSEQ multiplex PCR. The DNA gave D and trimming, while V, J and clone size come from that table. The sample holds roughly 70,000 clones; 85% to 90% are singletons and the top ten take around 1.5%. This entry is derived from a study of blood T cell repertoires in COVID-19. Study at large: The United States, Italy and Spain were the sources of the acute and convalescent COVID-19 samples. PBMCs, B-cell-depleted T cells, or T cells were the source of the cDNA or gDNA that made up the material.

This TCR came from a human donor in a cohort sampled during active COVID-19. The chain couples TRBV21-1 to TRBJ2-2; the table calls TRBD1, which could not be checked here. TRBV21-1 is labeled a pseudogene. Sample: peripheral blood. CDR3 nucleotides: TGTGCCAGCAGCAAAATAGGACAGGGGTTTCCGGGGGAGCTGTTTTTT. Its protein product is CASSKIGQGFPGELFF.